The 17 T cell receptor beta chains below come from one sample, sequenced in a study of blood T cell repertoires in COVID-19. Profiled with immunoSEQ multiplex PCR; TCRdb holds only in-frame clones, not every one. The sample shows 200,000 to 250,000 clones, around 87% of them seen only once. Sequencing was done on a sample of peripheral blood. These receptors all stem from a woman between 50 and 59 years old with COVID-19, enrolled during active disease.

This clone has only a few counts. The V call is TRBV4-1, the J call TRBJ1-5; D is uncertain. The germline V gene encodes CDR1 MGHRA and CDR2 YSYEKL. The CDR3 has 12 residues. V shed 3 bases and J shed 9 bases, with 9 bases lying between them. The CDR3 DNA follows: TGCGCCAGCAGCCACCCGCGGGGGCCCCAGCATTTT. Protein sequence: CASSHPRGPQHF.

The chain carries TRBV10-3 and TRBJ1-5, with 8 bases that match TRBD1. This CDR3 contains 13 residues. The trim removed 11 bases at V and 4 bases at J, leaving 7 bases unmatched. Germline CDR1 is ENHRY and CDR2 is SYGVKD. The CDR3 spells CASRGLGNQPQHF. As DNA, the CDR3 is TGTGCCTCCAGGGGGCTGGGGAATCAGCCCCAGCATTTT.

This chain connects TRBV11-2 to TRBJ1-4; possibly TRBD1 for D (6 bases). The CDR3 has 15 amino acids. V dropped 0 bases and J dropped 5 bases, with 10 bases sitting between them. Germline loops: CDR1 SGHAT, CDR2 FQNNGV. CDR3 sequence reads: CASSLDRGPNEKLFF. The CDR3 DNA sequence: TGTGCCAGCAGCTTAGACAGGGGCCCAAATGAAAAACTGTTTTTT.

The chain recombines TRBV6-5 with TRBJ2-3; TRBD2 matches at 7 bases. Germline values: CDR1 MNHEY, CDR2 SVGAGI. This CDR3 has 15 residues. J lost 2 bases, V lost 7 bases, and 9 bases had no gene match. The CDR3 nucleotides read TGTGCCAGCAAAAGTCGAGCGGGGCTCACAGATACGCAGTATTTT. Translated: CASKSRAGLTDTQYF.

The genes are TRBV15 and TRBJ2-5; 7 nucleotides line up with TRBD1. Per the germline V gene, CDR1 is LNHNV and CDR2 is YYDKDF (reference sequence). V lost 4 bases, J lost 4 bases, and 12 bases stayed unmatched. The CDR3 spans 16 residues. The CDR3 reads CATSTAPRGLGETQYF. CDR3 in DNA: TGTGCCACCAGCACCGCCCCAAGGGGGCTTGGAGAGACCCAGTACTTC.

J is TRBJ1-1 and V is TRBV19; unclear D gene. V lost 3 bases and J lost 4, with 12 bases in between. This CDR3 comprises 14 residues. Per germline, CDR1 LNHDA and CDR2 SQIVND (reference sequence). The CDR3 DNA reads as TGTGCCAGTAGTATCGGAGGTCTAGGCACTGAAGCTTTCTTT. As protein: CASSIGGLGTEAFF.

The gene calls are TRBV12-3 or TRBV12-4 and TRBJ1-1; D remains unclear. The CDR3 extends over 13 amino acids. Trimming stripped 7 bases from V and 3 bases from J, with 12 bases between. CDR3: CASTLEVYTEAFF. In DNA form, the CDR3 reads TGTGCCAGCACCCTTGAGGTATACACTGAAGCTTTCTTT.

V and J are TRBV7-2 and TRBJ1-5, with D perhaps TRBD1 (6 bases). The V gene's germline CDR1 is SGHTA and CDR2 FQGNSA. The CDR3 contains 14 residues. V lost 5 bases and J 7 bases, leaving 15 bases between the germline ends. This CDR3 is CASSIQGRDQPQHF. CDR3 in DNA: TGTGCCAGCAGCATACAGGGAAGGGACCAGCCCCAGCATTTT.

The genes are TRBV7-6 and TRBJ2-1, with 9 positions matching TRBD2. V dropped 0 bases and J dropped 7; count of bases not matched to a gene: 10. Per germline, CDR1 SGHVS and CDR2 FNYEAQ. CDR3 length equals 17 residues. CDR3 nucleotides: TGTGCCAGCAGCTTAGCCCCCGCCCGCGGGGGGGCAAATGAGCAGTTCTTC. Protein product: CASSLAPARGGANEQFF.

The DNA for the CDR3 is TGTGCCAGCAGTACTCAGGGGGGTACGCAGTATTTT. Its protein is CASSTQGGTQYF. The rearrangement links TRBV6-5 to TRBJ2-3; D may be TRBD1 (7 bases). Trimming removed 5 bases from V and 8 bases from J, with 11 bases in between. Germline loops: CDR1 MNHEY, CDR2 SVGAGI. The CDR3 sequence is 12 residues long.

The chain is built from TRBV3-1 (or the pseudogene TRBV3-2) and TRBJ2-5, with 9 bases that match TRBD2. The CDR3 runs 15 residues. The germline CDR1 and CDR2 sequences are LGHDT and YNNKEL (reference sequence). V lost 1 base to trimming and J lost 5 bases; unmatched junction nucleotides: 5. CDR3 nucleotides: TGTGCCAGCAGCCAAGGACTAGCGGCTTGGGAGACCCAGTACTTC. It translates to CASSQGLAAWETQYF.

V is TRBV27 and J is TRBJ1-4; 8 nucleotides match TRBD1. CDR1 is MNHEY and CDR2 is SMNVEV in the germline V gene (reference sequence). The CDR3 totals 14 residues. J lost 4 bases, V lost 3 bases, and 1 base had no gene match. The CDR3 nucleotides read TGTGCCAGCAGTTTGACAGGGGTTAATGAAAAACTGTTTTTT. Its translation: CASSLTGVNEKLFF.

The chain has TRBV3-1 (or the pseudogene TRBV3-2) and TRBJ2-6; 9 positions agree with TRBD1. The germline V gene encodes CDR1 LGHDT and CDR2 YNNKEL (reference sequence). The length of the CDR3 is 19 residues. The V gene end was trimmed by 3 bases and the J gene end by 1 base; junction bases not matched to a gene: 10. CDR3 DNA sequence: TGTGCCAGCAGCCATGAACAGGGGGCCTTTTATTCTGGGGCCAACGTCCTGACTTTC. This encodes CASSHEQGAFYSGANVLTF.

This clone came up many times. J is TRBJ1-6 and V is TRBV5-6; 7 bases are shared with TRBD1. In germline, CDR1 is SGHDT, CDR2 YYEEEE. The CDR3 spans 17 residues. With V trimmed by 3 bases and J by 10 bases, 16 bases remained unmatched. The CDR3 loop is CASSSLKGGFLASPLHF. The CDR3 region has the DNA TGTGCCAGCAGCTCCCTAAAAGGGGGCTTCTTAGCCTCACCCCTCCACTTT.

The chain links TRBV10-3 to TRBJ2-7; TRBD1 matches at 11 bases. This CDR3 contains 13 residues. Germline assignment: CDR1 ENHRY and CDR2 SYGVKD. V lost 8 bases and J lost 6; bases outside the gene matches: 6. The CDR3 loop reads CAIHGQGAFEQYF. The CDR3 DNA sequence: TGTGCCATCCATGGACAGGGGGCGTTCGAGCAGTACTTC.

The J gene is TRBJ1-6, the V gene TRBV19; TRBD1 matches at 9 bases. V shed 7 bases and J 10 bases; nucleotides not matched to a gene: 8. The CDR3 is made up of 14 amino acids. Per germline, CDR1 LNHDA and CDR2 SQIVND (reference sequence). CDR3 sequence: CASTPGQGRSPLHF. The DNA of the CDR3 is TGTGCCAGTACGCCGGGACAGGGCCGATCACCCCTCCACTTT. The full variable domain, completed using reference TRBV19 and TRBJ1-6, is DGGITQSPKYLFRKEGQNVTLSCEQNLNHDAMYWYRQDPGQGLRLIYYSQIVNDFQKGDIAEGYSVSREKKESFPLTVTSAQKNPTAFYLCASTPGQGRSPLHFGNGTRLTVT.

This clone came up a few times. The sample has other DNA sequences that encode this CDR3 too. The gene calls are TRBV3-1 (or the pseudogene TRBV3-2) and TRBJ1-2, with D possibly being TRBD1 (5 bases). The CDR3 runs to 12 residues. Germline V CDR1 and CDR2: LGHDT, YNNKEL (reference sequence). Trimming stripped 3 bases from V and 5 bases from J, with 7 bases between. The CDR3 coding sequence is TGTGCCAGCAGCCAGCAGGGATATGGCTACACCTTC. This gives the protein CASSQQGYGYTF.